This record covers a single TCR beta chain. The antigen is undetermined. RNA was extracted and reverse transcribed into cDNA as the sequencing template. The assay was immunoSEQ multiplex PCR, and TCRdb's table has in-frame clones only and misses some. The sample consists of 190,000 or so clones, about 60% of them appearing once. The data stem from a study of CD8+ T cells in alopecia areata. The study, taken as a whole, reports: Across lesional scalp, and particularly alopecia totalis/universalis, clonality surpassed that of normal scalp.

With V trimmed by 6 bases and J by 4 bases, 8 bases remained unmatched. CDR1 is SQVTM and CDR2 is ANQGSEA in the germline V gene. The CDR3 sequence is 14 residues long. Treatment defined: oral pan-JAK inhibitor, 5-10 mg twice daily. Specimens obtained from alopecia areata patients comprised lesional scalp punch biopsies and peripheral blood. This clonotype was obtained from a human donor with alopecia areata. The chain joins TRBV29-1 to TRBJ2-5; TRBD2 aligns across 10 bases. The sequences come from CD4+ T cells sorted from blood, collected at week 4, from a patient treated with tofacitinib. The CDR3 loop reads CSVLRLAGAETQYF. CDR3 DNA: TGCAGCGTCCTTAGGCTAGCGGGAGCAGAGACCCAGTACTTC.